The source of this T cell receptor (beta chain) is a study of blood T cell repertoires in COVID-19. As for the study in general: Collection of acute and convalescent COVID-19 samples took place in the United States, Italy and Spain. PBMCs, B-cell-depleted T cells, or T cells were the source of the cDNA or gDNA that made up the material.

Authors' data handling: Reference gene primer amplification gave nucleated cell count estimates. Sequencing used immunoSEQ multiplex PCR; TCRdb keeps in-frame clones, though not all of them. The V and J calls and clone size come from that table; D and trimming were worked out from the DNA. Of about 190,000 clones in the sample, approximately 90% are singletons; the top ten hold approximately 5.5%. This CDR3 is 14 amino acids long. CDR1 and CDR2 from the germline V gene are SGHVS and FQNEAQ. V was trimmed by 1 base and J by 2 bases, leaving 8 bases between them. V and J are TRBV7-8 and TRBJ1-1, with TRBD1 as a possible D gene (5 bases). Material for sequencing was peripheral blood. This sequence originates from a man aged 35 to 55 with active or convalescent COVID-19. The CDR3 sequence is CASSLEGANTEAFF. CDR3 coding DNA: TGTGCCAGCAGCTTAGAAGGGGCAAACACTGAAGCTTTCTTT.